Sequencing of this T cell receptor beta chain was carried out in a study of T cell responses to AZD1222 COVID-19 vaccine. On the study more broadly: Second doses that came at about 4 or about 12 weeks were put together.

Notes on the study in general: Among vaccine-associated CD4 TCRs, coverage spanned spike, with dominance at 160-218 and 743-854. Seropositive AZD1222 recipients at baseline numbered only five or six.

TCRdb keeps only in-frame clones here, not all; method: immunoSEQ multiplex PCR. The sample lists roughly 120,000 clones; approximately 86% were seen once. Germline trimming cut 8 bases from V and 4 bases from J; bases unmatched to any gene: 7. The CDR3 runs 14 residues. Per the germline V gene, CDR1 is KGHDR and CDR2 is SFDVKD. A word on this clone: What it binds is unknown.

The chain links TRBV24-1 to TRBJ2-1; 7 bases agree with TRBD2. The sample in question was peripheral blood, obtained on day 0 of AZD1222 vaccination. The TCR originated in an adult in good health. The CDR3 coding sequence is TGTGCCACCACTGGCGGGGGATCATACAATGAGCAGTTCTTC. Its protein product is CATTGGGSYNEQFF.